Below are 25 T cell receptor beta chains sequenced from a single sample in a study of beta chain features in type 1 diabetes. Notes on the study in general: TCRB CDR3s were moderately but significantly shorter in Type 1 diabetes patients in all four CD4+ subsets.

Expressed TCRB transcripts got sequenced, as all isolated RNA was reverse transcribed. TCRdb keeps only in-frame clones here, not all; method: immunoSEQ multiplex PCR. This table has 550,000 to 850,000 clones, under 15% appearing once. Their antigens are not known. Sequencing input: naive CD4+ T cells from blood. These receptors came from a man younger than 30 with type 1 diabetes.

The chain uses TRBV30 and TRBJ1-2; D call uncertain. The V gene's germline CDR1 is GTSNPN and CDR2 SVGIG (reference sequence). The CDR3 has 14 residues. V shed 2 bases and J shed 8 bases, with 18 bases lying between them. For the CDR3, the DNA is TGTGCCTGGAGTATCACTTCGGACCAAGCCGGCTACACCTTC. Translating gives CAWSITSDQAGYTF.

This clone was detected a few times. The chain is built from TRBV28 and TRBJ2-2; 8 bases map to TRBD2. The junction had 7 bases not matched to a gene; V was cut back by 5 bases and J by 5 bases. Germline values: CDR1 MDHEN, CDR2 SYDVKM. The CDR3 length is 15 residues. The chain's CDR3 is CASSPGGAWTGELFF. Here the CDR3 DNA reads TGTGCCAGCAGTCCGGGAGGGGCATGGACCGGGGAGCTGTTTTTT.

In regard to this clone: This sample includes further DNA sequences coding for the same CDR3. This chain uses TRBV7-2 with TRBJ2-5; D is unclear. This CDR3 is built from 13 residues. The germline gives CDR1 SGHTA, CDR2 FQGNSA. V lost 3 bases, J lost 2 bases, and 7 bases lay in between. CDR3 DNA: TGTGCCAGCAGCTTGGTTCGGCAAGAGACCCAGTACTTC. This gives the protein CASSLVRQETQYF.

A few counts support this clone. The V gene is TRBV30, the J gene TRBJ2-7, with a possible D match to TRBD1 (5 bases). In germline, CDR1 is GTSNPN, CDR2 SVGIG (reference sequence). The V end lost 1 base, the J end lost 5 bases, and 15 bases lay between the germline ends. This CDR3 is 14 amino acids long. In DNA form, the CDR3 reads TGTGCCTGGAGTGGCGGCCTGCAGGGCGACGAGCAGTACTTC. Its protein product is CAWSGGLQGDEQYF.

This clone was detected a few times. The chain combines TRBV6-6 with TRBJ2-5; D is uncertain. CDR1 and CDR2 from the germline V gene are MNHNY and SVGAGI (reference sequence). V was pared by 0 bases and J by 5 bases, with 10 bases between. CDR3 length: 14 residues. The DNA for the CDR3 is TGTGCCAGCAGTTACTCGGTAGGAAGGGAGACCCAGTACTTC. This translates into CASSYSVGRETQYF.

The chain recombines TRBV18 with TRBJ2-2; tentatively, D is TRBD2 (6 bases). V shed 6 bases and J shed 11 bases, with 16 bases lying between them. From germline, CDR1 is KGHSH and CDR2 LQKENI. The CDR3 is 13 residues long. The CDR3: CASSRDPGRELFF. For the CDR3, the DNA is TGTGCCAGCTCGCGGGACCCGGGGAGAGAGCTGTTTTTT.

V and J are TRBV2 and TRBJ1-1; weak D call: TRBD1 (5 bases). V lost 8 bases and J 7 bases, leaving 17 bases between the germline ends. The V gene's germline CDR1 is SNHLY and CDR2 FYNNEI. This CDR3 has 13 residues. The CDR3: CASGIGTELEAFF. CDR3 nucleotides: TGTGCCAGCGGTATAGGGACGGAACTTGAAGCTTTCTTT.

This clone has just a few counts. This chain links TRBV28 with TRBJ1-1, with unresolved D. V was cut by 6 bases and J by 0 bases, with 14 bases left in between. The CDR3 has 15 amino acids. Germline CDR1 is MDHEN and CDR2 is SYDVKM. DNA of the CDR3: TGTGCCAGCAGCTCCACCTTCACCGTGAACACTGAAGCTTTCTTT. Protein product: CASSSTFTVNTEAFF.

The table lists this clone with a few counts. The gene calls are TRBV9 and TRBJ2-3; unclear D gene. The CDR3 spans 13 residues. Germline V gives CDR1 SGDLS, CDR2 YYNGEE. V lost 4 bases, J lost 1 base, and 7 bases lay in between. The CDR3 DNA reads as TGTGCCAGCAGCTTCCCCGGCACAGATACGCAGTATTTT. Translated, it gives CASSFPGTDTQYF.

This clone was counted only a few times. J is TRBJ2-1 and V is TRBV9; perhaps TRBD1 as D (5 bases). The CDR3 spans 15 residues. The germline V gene has CDR1 SGDLS and CDR2 YYNGEE. The germline V and J ends were trimmed by 4 bases and 1 base, with 12 bases remaining between them. CDR3 region: CASSFRAGSYNEQFF. CDR3 DNA: TGTGCCAGCAGCTTCAGGGCCGGATCCTACAATGAGCAGTTCTTC. The variable domain in full, with the rest retrieved from reference TRBV9 and TRBJ2-1, is DSGVTQTPKHLITATGQRVTLRCSPRSGDLSVYWYQQSLDQGLQFLIQYYNGEERAKGNILERFSAQQFPDLHSELNLSSLELGDSALYFCASSFRAGSYNEQFFGPGTRLTVL.

V is TRBV4-2 and J is TRBJ2-3, with 14 positions matching TRBD2. V trimming: 1 base; J trimming: 6 bases; junction bases outside the gene matches: 3. Germline loops: CDR1 LGHNA, CDR2 YNFKEQ. The CDR3 is 16 residues long. Written as DNA, the CDR3 is TGTGCCAGCAGCCAAGGACTAGCGGGGGGGTATGATACGCAGTATTTT. It translates to CASSQGLAGGYDTQYF.

This clone was observed a few times. The V call is TRBV5-6, the J call TRBJ2-5, with 7 nucleotides matching TRBD1. Unmatched junction bases numbered 13, after V lost 5 bases and J lost 6 bases. The CDR3 runs 15 residues. CDR1 SGHDT and CDR2 YYEEEE come from the germline V gene. The CDR3 spells CASRPLGTAFKTQYF. The CDR3 DNA follows: TGTGCCAGCAGGCCCCTCGGGACAGCGTTTAAGACCCAGTACTTC. Looking up the rest from reference TRBV5-6 and TRBJ2-5 gives the full variable domain: DAGVTQSPTHLIKTRGQQVTLRCSPKSGHDTVSWYQQALGQGPQFIFQYYEEEERQRGNFPDRFSGHQFPNYSSELNVNALLLGDSALYLCASRPLGTAFKTQYFGPGTRLLVL.

As to this clone: The sample holds other DNA sequences that translate to the same CDR3. The CDR3 nucleotides are TGTGCCTGGAGTGTAGGAGGGAACCAAGAGACCCAGTACTTC. This encodes CAWSVGGNQETQYF. The rearrangement links TRBV30 to TRBJ2-5, with a possible D match to TRBD2 (6 bases). The CDR3 is 14 amino acids. Germline V gene lookup returns CDR1 GTSNPN and CDR2 SVGIG (reference sequence). The ends were cut back, 0 bases at V and 0 bases at J, with 8 bases in the middle.

J is TRBJ1-1 and V is TRBV7-6; 8 bases match TRBD1. The germline V gene has CDR1 SGHVS and CDR2 FNYEAQ. CDR3 length equals 14 residues. The junction had 8 bases not matched to a gene; V was cut back by 5 bases and J by 6 bases. The CDR3 is CASSANQGASEAFF. CDR3 DNA sequence: TGTGCCAGCAGCGCGAATCAGGGGGCATCTGAAGCTTTCTTT.

This chain joins TRBV2 and TRBJ1-5; TRBD1 agrees at 7 bases. The J segment lost 0 bases and the V segment lost 7 bases, leaving 6 bases of the junction unmatched. The V gene's germline CDR1 is SNHLY and CDR2 FYNNEI. The CDR3 totals 15 residues. CDR3 sequence (DNA): TGTGCCAGCACTACTGGGACAGATAGCAATCAGCCCCAGCATTTT. This codes for CASTTGTDSNQPQHF.

The V call is TRBV2, the J call TRBJ2-3; D is perhaps TRBD1 or TRBD2 (5 bases each). This CDR3 is 17 amino acids long. V dropped 5 bases and J dropped 2 bases, with 20 bases sitting between them. The germline CDR1 and CDR2 sequences are SNHLY and FYNNEI. The CDR3 sequence is CASSYFRDPDYTDTQYF. In DNA, the CDR3 is TGTGCCAGCAGTTACTTCCGGGACCCCGACTACACAGATACGCAGTATTTT. Complete variable domain (other parts from reference TRBV2 and TRBJ2-3): EPEVTQTPSHQVTQMGQEVILRCVPISNHLYFYWYRQILGQKVEFLVSFYNNEISEKSEIFDDQFSVERPDGSNFTLKIRSTKLEDSAMYFCASSYFRDPDYTDTQYFGPGTRLTVL.

The chain links TRBV18 to TRBJ2-7, with TRBD1 as a possible D gene (7 bases). V lost 5 bases and J 2 bases, leaving 16 bases between the germline ends. The CDR3 runs to 15 residues. Per the germline V gene, CDR1 is KGHSH and CDR2 is LQKENI. The DNA for the CDR3 is TGTGCCAGCTCAGATCGACAGGGAGGTCCCTACGAGCAGTACTTC. It encodes CASSDRQGGPYEQYF.

This clone was found a few times. Other DNA sequences in the sample encode the same CDR3. The V and J genes are TRBV13 and TRBJ1-1; D unclear. The ends were cut back, 3 bases at V and 1 base at J, with 6 bases in the middle. Germline V CDR1 and CDR2: PRHDT, FYEKMQ (reference sequence). The CDR3 is made up of 13 amino acids. This CDR3 reads CASSFRPNTEAFF. CDR3 in DNA: TGTGCCAGCAGCTTCCGGCCGAACACTGAAGCTTTCTTT.

The chain couples TRBV25-1 to TRBJ1-1; D might be TRBD1 (5 bases). Germline CDR1 reads MGHDK; CDR2 reads SYGVNS. Trimming shortened V by 5 bases and J by 5 bases, and 15 bases separated the two germline ends. The CDR3 is 14 amino acids. CDR3: CASSWGRRETEAFF. The DNA for the CDR3 is TGTGCCAGCAGTTGGGGGAGGAGGGAGACTGAAGCTTTCTTT.

This sequence joins TRBV2 and TRBJ2-1; either TRBD1 or TRBD2 may supply D (5 bases each). Trimming removed 6 bases at V and 3 bases at J, with 18 bases between. The CDR3 length is 16 residues. Germline CDR1 and CDR2: SNHLY and FYNNEI. CDR3 DNA: TGTGCCAGCAGCGACGGGACGGGAAATTACTACAATGAGCAGTTCTTC. Its protein is CASSDGTGNYYNEQFF.

The chain links TRBV19 to TRBJ1-5; D not resolved. This CDR3 has 15 amino acids. Germline CDR1 is LNHDA and CDR2 is SQIVND (reference sequence). V was cut by 0 bases and J by 6 bases, with 12 bases left in between. CDR3 residues: CASSIDPGIRQPQHF. DNA for the CDR3: TGTGCCAGTAGTATAGATCCTGGGATTCGTCAGCCCCAGCATTTT.

Only a few counts were recorded for this clone. Other DNA variants within this sample encode the same CDR3. This chain joins TRBV5-1 and TRBJ1-1; D uncertain. V lost 0 bases to trimming and J lost 1 base, with 4 bases between them. The germline CDR1 and CDR2 sequences are SGHRS and YFSETQ. There are 13 residues in the CDR3. The CDR3 DNA follows: TGCGCCAGCAGCTTGGCTGGGAACACTGAAGCTTTCTTT. Its translation is CASSLAGNTEAFF.

This chain joins TRBV2 and TRBJ1-3; no firm D call. Germline assignment: CDR1 SNHLY and CDR2 FYNNEI. V shed 1 base and J shed 0 bases, with 7 bases lying between them. The CDR3 extends over 15 amino acids. The CDR3: CASSEGGFSGNTIYF. In nucleotides, the CDR3 is TGTGCCAGCAGTGAAGGAGGTTTCTCTGGAAACACCATATATTTT.

This clone appeared a few times. J is TRBJ1-5 and V is TRBV18; D not certain. The germline V and J ends were trimmed by 3 bases and 6 bases, with 15 bases remaining between them. Germline assignment: CDR1 KGHSH and CDR2 LQKENI. The CDR3 has 15 residues. The CDR3 sequence is CASSPREDISQPQHF. The CDR3 coding sequence is TGTGCCAGCTCACCGAGAGAAGACATTTCTCAGCCCCAGCATTTT.

This clone came up a few times. This rearrangement joins TRBV15 to TRBJ2-2; D gene uncertain. This CDR3 contains 14 residues. Trimming took off 0 bases at V and 4 bases at J, with 6 bases between the two ends. From germline, CDR1 is LNHNV and CDR2 YYDKDF (reference sequence). The CDR3 nucleotides read TGTGCCACCAGCAGAGATGTGGTCACCGGGGAGCTGTTTTTT. This sequence encodes CATSRDVVTGELFF.